Following are 12 T cell receptor beta chains from one sample sequenced in a study of cytomegalovirus exposure and HLA in healthy donors. The primer mix had 60 Vbeta and 13 Jbeta primers. Assay: immunoSEQ multiplex PCR; the TCRdb copy retains only in-frame clones and omits some. The sample lists approximately 200,000 clones, 60% to 85% occurring once. The sequenced material came from PBMCs. The source is a woman younger than 35 in good health and CMV-seronegative.

The chain is built from TRBV28 and TRBJ2-1; a possible D gene is TRBD1 (5 bases). The CDR3 has 13 residues. Trimming took off 6 bases at V and 5 bases at J, with 11 bases between the two ends. CDR1 MDHEN and CDR2 SYDVKM come from the germline V gene. CDR3 DNA sequence: TGTGCCAGCAGCCTCACAGGCAACAATGAGCAGTTCTTC. Its protein is CASSLTGNNEQFF.

In this sample, this clone turned up once. The chain links TRBV7-9 to TRBJ2-5; D possibly corresponds to TRBD1 (5 bases). Germline V CDR1 and CDR2: SEHNR, FQNEAQ (reference sequence). The CDR3 covers 14 residues. V was clipped by 1 base and J by 3 bases, with 9 bases between them. The CDR3: CASSLGQGKETQYF. CDR3 DNA sequence: TGTGCCAGCAGCTTAGGGCAGGGAAAAGAGACCCAGTACTTC.

The chain combines TRBV6-5 with TRBJ1-2; 9 bases line up with TRBD1. Germline trimming cut 6 bases from V and 10 bases from J; bases unmatched to any gene: 9. This CDR3 is built from 13 residues. Germline CDR1 and CDR2: MNHEY and SVGAGI. CDR3 DNA: TGTGCCAGCAGCACGGGACAGGGAATGTCCTACACCTTC. This translates into CASSTGQGMSYTF.

This chain links TRBV10-3 with TRBJ1-1; possible D gene TRBD1, 5 bases. Germline V gene sequence: CDR1 ENHRY, CDR2 SYGVKD. V lost 4 bases and J lost 4, with 13 bases in between. The CDR3 contains 14 residues. CDR3 protein: CAISAPSGATEAFF. The CDR3 DNA reads as TGTGCCATCAGTGCCCCGAGCGGGGCCACTGAAGCTTTCTTT.

This clone was recorded a few times. The V call is TRBV6-5, the J call TRBJ1-1; D is unclear. Trimming took off 4 bases at V and 4 bases at J, with 16 bases between the two ends. Germline assignment: CDR1 MNHEY and CDR2 SVGAGI. There are 15 residues in the CDR3. The CDR3 DNA sequence: TGTGCCAGCAGTTCCCCCCGGAGCGGTGGCACTGAAGCTTTCTTT. Translating it yields CASSSPRSGGTEAFF.

V and J are TRBV7-2 and TRBJ1-2, with TRBD1 matching over 11 bases. This CDR3 comprises 13 residues. Germline V gives CDR1 SGHTA, CDR2 FQGNSA. The V segment lost 5 bases and the J segment 7 bases; nucleotides outside the gene matches: 3. The CDR3 DNA is TGTGCCAGCAGCCGGACAGGGGGCTCTGGCTACACCTTC. This translates into CASSRTGGSGYTF.

Regarding this clone: The sample contains more than one DNA sequence encoding this CDR3. This chain connects TRBV7-3 to TRBJ2-1; 9 bases are shared with TRBD2. CDR3 length: 14 amino acids. V lost 2 bases to trimming and J lost 6 bases; unmatched junction nucleotides: 2. The germline V gene has CDR1 SGHTA and CDR2 FQGTGA. CDR3 nucleotide sequence: TGTGCCAGCAGCTTATTAGCGGGAGTCAATGAGCAGTTCTTC. Its protein is CASSLLAGVNEQFF.

The chain joins TRBV5-1 to TRBJ1-1; D unresolved. Germline-derived CDR1 and CDR2 are SGHRS and YFSETQ. CDR3 length: 15 amino acids. V lost 0 bases and J lost 4, with 13 bases in between. The CDR3 DNA reads TGCGCCAGCAGCTTGGGAGGCAGTGCTGGCACTGAAGCTTTCTTT. Translated, it gives CASSLGGSAGTEAFF.

V and J are TRBV27 and TRBJ2-7; perhaps TRBD1 as D (5 bases). Trimming pared 5 bases from V and 4 bases from J, leaving 12 bases between. The CDR3 extends over 13 amino acids. The germline V gene has CDR1 MNHEY and CDR2 SMNVEV (reference sequence). CDR3 amino acids: CASSRTQGYEQYF. The CDR3 DNA sequence: TGTGCCAGCAGTCGAACGCAGGGTTACGAGCAGTACTTC.

The chain is built from TRBV28 and TRBJ1-3; D remains unclear. Germline V gene sequence: CDR1 MDHEN, CDR2 SYDVKM. The V and J ends lost 5 bases and 8 bases respectively, with 13 bases between them. The CDR3 runs to 13 residues. The CDR3, as DNA: TGTGCCAGCAGTCCCGCGGTGGGAGACACCATATATTTT. Its translation is CASSPAVGDTIYF.

This clone occurred once. The chain combines TRBV6-5 with TRBJ2-5, with a tentative D call TRBD1 (5 bases). The V end was cut by 2 bases, the J end by 5 bases, with 6 bases between. The CDR3 has 12 residues. Germline V gives CDR1 MNHEY, CDR2 SVGAGI. Written as DNA, the CDR3 is TGTGCCAGCAGTTACGACAGTGAGACCCAGTACTTC. Its protein product is CASSYDSETQYF.

The chain joins TRBV7-3 to TRBJ1-2, with TRBD1 matching over 7 bases. CDR1 SGHTA and CDR2 FQGTGA come from the germline V gene. The J segment lost 4 bases and the V segment lost 8 bases, leaving 7 bases of the junction unmatched. The CDR3 totals 13 residues. Written as DNA, the CDR3 is TGTGCCAGCGCCTCAGGGGGTGGCTATGGCTACACCTTC. It codes for CASASGGGYGYTF.